Below, 17 T cell receptor beta chains from the same sample are listed, as sequenced in a study of radiation and T cells in renal cell carcinoma. Documented time point: blood 2 weeks post-SBRT. Specified treatment: 15 Gy SBRT to primary tumor, nephrectomy 4 weeks later. The protocol was immunoSEQ multiplex PCR, while the TCRdb copy is restricted to in-frame clones and leaves out a portion. The table records tens of thousands of clones, around 80% of them present only once. This material consisted of blood, taken from a patient whose treatment included radiotherapy and nephrectomy. Every receptor here comes from a man aged 60-69 years with renal cell carcinoma.

V usage is TRBV6-5 and J usage is TRBJ2-3; 10 bases are shared with TRBD2. CDR3 length equals 15 residues. Trimming took 6 bases from V and 4 from J; bases not matched to a gene: 7. Germline loops: CDR1 MNHEY, CDR2 SVGAGI. The CDR3 DNA follows: TGTGCCAGCAGCCGCCTAGGGACTAGCGCAGATACGCAGTATTTT. This sequence encodes CASSRLGTSADTQYF.

The gene calls are TRBV7-2 and TRBJ1-5, with D possibly being TRBD1 (5 bases). CDR3 length equals 14 residues. The V and J ends lost 1 base and 5 bases respectively, with 9 bases between them. Germline-derived CDR1 and CDR2 are SGHTA and FQGNSA. Written as DNA, the CDR3 is TGTGCCAGCAGCTTAGAAGCAGGGCATCAGCCCCAGCATTTT. Translation: CASSLEAGHQPQHF.

This clone was detected a few times. The CDR3 DNA is TGTGCCAGCAGCTCGACAGGGGTCAATGAGCAGTTCTTC. Encoded protein: CASSSTGVNEQFF. The V gene is TRBV2, the J gene TRBJ2-1, with 8 bases identical to TRBD1. The CDR3 has 13 residues. V lost 6 bases to trimming and J lost 6 bases; unmatched junction nucleotides: 4. The germline V gene encodes CDR1 SNHLY and CDR2 FYNNEI.

The chain joins TRBV28 to TRBJ2-1; no clear D. This CDR3 region has 13 residues. Per germline, CDR1 MDHEN and CDR2 SYDVKM. The V and J ends lost 3 bases and 11 bases respectively, with 14 bases between them. The CDR3 nucleotides read TGTGCCAGCAGTTTGCCCCAGGCTGAAAAGCAGTTCTTC. Translated: CASSLPQAEKQFF. Together with reference TRBV28 and TRBJ2-1, the CDR3 gives the full variable domain: DVKVTQSSRYLVKRTGEKVFLECVQDMDHENMFWYRQDPGLGLRLIYFSYDVKMKEKGDIPEGYSVSREKKERFSLILESASTNQTSMYLCASSLPQAEKQFFGPGTRLTVL.

The chain joins TRBV19 to TRBJ2-1; weak D call: TRBD2 (5 bases). Germline CDR1 and CDR2: LNHDA and SQIVND (reference sequence). The length of the CDR3 is 16 residues. Trimming removed 2 bases from V and 6 bases from J, with 17 bases in between. This CDR3 reads CASSISRLALGNEQFF. CDR3 bases: TGTGCCAGTAGTATAAGTCGCCTAGCTCTTGGCAATGAGCAGTTCTTC.

The rearrangement links TRBV5-1 to TRBJ2-1; D is perhaps TRBD1 (7 bases). V was cut by 3 bases and J by 5 bases, with 12 bases left in between. This CDR3 is built from 14 residues. The germline V gene encodes CDR1 SGHRS and CDR2 YFSETQ. CDR3 sequence (DNA): TGCGCCAGCAGCTGGGGGGACAGAAACAATGAGCAGTTCTTC. Its protein is CASSWGDRNNEQFF.

Here the CDR3 reads CASGIRTGIYEQYF. The CDR3 DNA sequence: TGCGCCAGCGGGATAAGGACAGGAATCTACGAGCAGTACTTC. The J gene is TRBJ2-5, the V gene TRBV10-2, with 7 bases lining up with TRBD1. The J call may be wrong; the DNA end is better matched by TRBJ2-7. Germline CDR1 is WSHSY and CDR2 is SAAADI. CDR3 length equals 14 residues.

This clone occurred a few times. The V and J genes are TRBV19 and TRBJ1-5; the match to TRBD1 covers 7 bases. The germline gives CDR1 LNHDA, CDR2 SQIVND (reference sequence). The CDR3 has 15 amino acids. Trimming removed 4 bases from V and 1 base from J; junction bases left unmatched: 4. The CDR3 spells CASSRGTESNQPQHF. Written as DNA, the CDR3 is TGTGCCAGTAGTAGGGGGACAGAAAGCAATCAGCCCCAGCATTTT.

This clone was detected a few times. The V and J genes are TRBV30 and TRBJ1-4; TRBD1 is a possible D gene (5 bases). The germline V gene has CDR1 GTSNPN and CDR2 SVGIG (reference sequence). This CDR3 comprises 14 residues. The germline V and J ends were trimmed by 0 bases and 2 bases, with 7 bases remaining between them. CDR3 coding DNA: TGTGCCTGGAGTGTGGGGCGGACTAATGAAAAACTGTTTTTT. Translation gives CAWSVGRTNEKLFF.

V usage is TRBV19 and J usage is TRBJ2-3; TRBD2 agrees at 9 bases. Unmatched junction bases numbered 3, after V lost 3 bases and J lost 2 bases. The germline V gene has CDR1 LNHDA and CDR2 SQIVND (reference sequence). The CDR3 consists of 15 residues. DNA of the CDR3: TGTGCCAGTAGTATCACTAGCGGGTTCACAGATACGCAGTATTTT. Amino acids: CASSITSGFTDTQYF.

This chain connects TRBV11-3 to TRBJ2-3; 12 bases are a match to TRBD2. The CDR3 covers 16 residues. The germline V gene encodes CDR1 SGHNT and CDR2 YENEEA. The junction had 4 bases not matched to a gene; V was cut back by 1 base and J by 5 bases. In nucleotides, the CDR3 is TGTGCCAGCAGCTTAGGGACTAGCGGGATACGAGATACGCAGTATTTT. It specifies CASSLGTSGIRDTQYF.

This clone was seen only once. The chain joins TRBV7-2 to TRBJ1-5; no clear D. Germline values: CDR1 SGHTA, CDR2 FQGNSA. Trimming removed 1 base at V and 0 bases at J, with 13 bases between. The CDR3 runs 17 residues. The CDR3 loop is CASSLEAWPYSNQPQHF. CDR3 nucleotides: TGTGCCAGCAGCTTAGAAGCTTGGCCGTATAGCAATCAGCCCCAGCATTTT.

As regards this clone: At one of its ends the junction is not consistent with the germline gene, which may arise from a read error. The same CDR3 is also encoded by other DNA sequences in this sample. The gene calls are TRBV25-1 and TRBJ2-5; 9 positions match TRBD2. Germline lookup yields CDR1 MGHDK and CDR2 SYGVNS. This CDR3 spans 16 amino acids. The CDR3 here is CASSESGGGAKETQYF. CDR3 DNA: TGTGCCAGCAGTGAATCTGGCGGGGGGGCCAAAGAGACTCAGTACTTC. Looking up the rest from reference TRBV25-1 and TRBJ2-5 gives the full variable domain: EADIYQTPRYLVIGTGKKITLECSQTMGHDKMYWYQQDPGMELHLIHYSYGVNSTEKGDLSSESTVSRIRTEHFPLTLESARPSHTSQYLCASSESGGGAKETQYFGPGTRLLVL.

The chain couples TRBV18 to TRBJ2-7; D is tentatively TRBD1 or TRBD2 (5 bases each). Germline CDR1 reads KGHSH; CDR2 reads LQKENI. V was trimmed by 3 bases and J by 3 bases, leaving 15 bases between them. The CDR3 consists of 15 residues. The CDR3 is CASSPSSSGGYEQYF. The CDR3 nucleotides read TGTGCCAGCTCACCGTCGAGCAGTGGGGGCTACGAGCAGTACTTC.

V usage is TRBV7-9 and J usage is TRBJ1-1, with TRBD1 identical over 9 bases. The CDR3 loop spans 14 amino acids. Looked up from germline, CDR1 is SEHNR and CDR2 is FQNEAQ (reference sequence). Trimming removed 5 bases from V and 5 bases from J; junction bases left unmatched: 6. The CDR3 coding sequence is TGTGCCAGCAGCCAGACAGGGGGGGAGACTGAAGCTTTCTTT. Encoded protein: CASSQTGGETEAFF.

The rearrangement joins TRBV6-5 to TRBJ1-1, with a weak D call TRBD1 (6 bases). V shed 11 bases and J shed 5 bases, with 21 bases lying between them. The germline V gene encodes CDR1 MNHEY and CDR2 SVGAGI. The CDR3 is 14 amino acids. CDR3 region: CAAQRGGYRTEAFF. CDR3 DNA sequence: TGTGCCGCGCAGCGGGGGGGCTATCGGACTGAAGCTTTCTTT.

The rearrangement uses TRBV10-3 and TRBJ2-2; D ambiguous. V was trimmed by 7 bases and J by 3 bases, leaving 12 bases between them. Germline assignment: CDR1 ENHRY and CDR2 SYGVKD. The CDR3 has 14 residues. CDR3 sequence reads: CAIKPVGDTGELFF. The CDR3 DNA reads TGTGCCATCAAGCCCGTAGGCGACACCGGGGAGCTGTTTTTT.